Sequencing of this TCR beta chain was carried out in a study of shared clonotypes between healthy human individuals. Study-level results: Non-shared clonotypes displayed generation probabilities falling below those of clonotypes present in all four donors. Having only a few donors restricted how much genetic and exposure-history diversity was captured.

Comments on this clone: Its antigen is as yet unknown.

Sequencing was performed with immunoSEQ multiplex PCR; in TCRdb, only in-frame clones are kept and a portion is missing. In the table there are about 1.5 million clones, roughly 98% of which are singletons. CDR1 and CDR2 (germline): MDHEN, SYDVKM. With 7 bases removed from V and 1 base from J, the gap between germline ends came to 8 bases. The CDR3 covers 13 residues. Both subsets, CD45RA+ naive and CD45RA-negative memory, were split from the CD4+ cells. This clonotype was sampled from a man aged 25 to 40 in good health. V usage is TRBV28 and J usage is TRBJ2-1; D is uncertain. The sequenced sample consisted of naive CD4+ T cells sorted from blood. Noted subset: CD45RA+ positively selected. CDR3 region: CASTLMSYNEQFF. The CDR3 nucleotides read TGTGCCAGCACCTTGATGTCCTACAATGAGCAGTTCTTC.